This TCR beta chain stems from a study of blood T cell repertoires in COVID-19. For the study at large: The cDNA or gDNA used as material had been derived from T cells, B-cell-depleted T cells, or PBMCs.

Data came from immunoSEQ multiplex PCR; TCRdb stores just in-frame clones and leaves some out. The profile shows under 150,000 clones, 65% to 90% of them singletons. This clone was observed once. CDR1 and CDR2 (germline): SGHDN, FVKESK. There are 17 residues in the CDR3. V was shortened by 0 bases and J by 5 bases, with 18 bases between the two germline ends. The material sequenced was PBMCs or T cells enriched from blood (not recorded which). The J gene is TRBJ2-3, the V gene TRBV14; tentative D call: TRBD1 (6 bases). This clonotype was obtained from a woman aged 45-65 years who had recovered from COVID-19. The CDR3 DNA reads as TGTGCCAGCAGCCAAGATAGGGGGACAACCCCCCGAGATACGCAGTATTTT. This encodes CASSQDRGTTPRDTQYF. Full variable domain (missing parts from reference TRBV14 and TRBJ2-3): EAGVTQFPSHSVIEKGQTVTLRCDPISGHDNLYWYRRVMGKEIKFLLHFVKESKQDESGMPNNRFLAERTGGTYSTLKVQPAELEDSGVYFCASSQDRGTTPRDTQYFGPGTRLTVL.